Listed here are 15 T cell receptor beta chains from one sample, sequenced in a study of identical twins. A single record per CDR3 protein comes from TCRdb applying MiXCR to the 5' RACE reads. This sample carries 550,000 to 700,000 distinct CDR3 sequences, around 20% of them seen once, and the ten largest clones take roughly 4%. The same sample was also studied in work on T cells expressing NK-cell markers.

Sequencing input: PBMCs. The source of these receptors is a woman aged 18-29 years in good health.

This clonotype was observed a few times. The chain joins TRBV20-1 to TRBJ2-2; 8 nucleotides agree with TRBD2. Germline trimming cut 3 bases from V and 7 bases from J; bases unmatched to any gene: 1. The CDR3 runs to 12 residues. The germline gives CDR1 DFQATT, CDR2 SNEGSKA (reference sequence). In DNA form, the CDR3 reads TGCAGTGCTAGTCTAGCGGGCGGGGAGCTGTTTTTT. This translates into CSASLAGGELFF.

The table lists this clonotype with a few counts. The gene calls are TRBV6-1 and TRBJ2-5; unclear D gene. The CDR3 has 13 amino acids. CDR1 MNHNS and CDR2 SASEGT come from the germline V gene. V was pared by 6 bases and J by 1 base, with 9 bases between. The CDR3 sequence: CASSHLGQETQYF. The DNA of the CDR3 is TGTGCCAGCAGCCATCTTGGCCAAGAGACCCAGTACTTC.

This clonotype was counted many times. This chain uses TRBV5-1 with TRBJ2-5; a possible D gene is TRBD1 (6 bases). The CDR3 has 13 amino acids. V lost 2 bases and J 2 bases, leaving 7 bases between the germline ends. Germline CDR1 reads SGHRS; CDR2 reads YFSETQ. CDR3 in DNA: TGCGCCAGCAGCTTTACAGGGCAAGAGACCCAGTACTTC. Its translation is CASSFTGQETQYF.

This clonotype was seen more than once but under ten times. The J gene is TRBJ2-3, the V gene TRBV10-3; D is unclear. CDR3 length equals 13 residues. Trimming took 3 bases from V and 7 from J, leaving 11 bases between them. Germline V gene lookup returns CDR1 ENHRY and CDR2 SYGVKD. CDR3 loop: CAISDVGINTQYF. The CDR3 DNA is TGTGCCATCAGTGATGTAGGGATTAATACGCAGTATTTT.

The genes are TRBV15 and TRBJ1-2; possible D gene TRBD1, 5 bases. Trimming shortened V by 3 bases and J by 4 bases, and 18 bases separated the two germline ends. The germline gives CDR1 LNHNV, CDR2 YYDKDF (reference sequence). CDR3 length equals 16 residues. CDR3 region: CATSRDPATALYGYTF. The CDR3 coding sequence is TGTGCCACCAGCAGGGACCCGGCGACAGCCCTCTATGGCTACACCTTC.

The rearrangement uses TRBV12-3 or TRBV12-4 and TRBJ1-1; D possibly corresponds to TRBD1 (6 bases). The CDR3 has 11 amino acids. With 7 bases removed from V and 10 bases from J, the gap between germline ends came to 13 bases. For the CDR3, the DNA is TGTGCCAGCAAGGGGGGACTGGGAGCTTTCTTT. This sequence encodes CASKGGLGAFF.

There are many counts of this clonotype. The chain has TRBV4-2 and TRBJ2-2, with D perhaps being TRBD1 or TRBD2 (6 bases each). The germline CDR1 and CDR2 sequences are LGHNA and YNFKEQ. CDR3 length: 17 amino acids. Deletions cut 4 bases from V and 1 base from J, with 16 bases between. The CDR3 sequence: CASSREGGSLNTGELFF. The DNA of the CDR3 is TGTGCCAGCAGCCGCGAAGGGGGGTCACTGAACACCGGGGAGCTGTTTTTT.

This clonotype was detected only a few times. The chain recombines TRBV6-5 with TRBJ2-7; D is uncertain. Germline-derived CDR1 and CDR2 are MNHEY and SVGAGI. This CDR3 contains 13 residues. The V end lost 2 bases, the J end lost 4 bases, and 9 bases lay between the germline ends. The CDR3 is CASSYIGFYEQYF. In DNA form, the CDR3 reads TGTGCCAGCAGTTACATAGGTTTTTACGAGCAGTACTTC.

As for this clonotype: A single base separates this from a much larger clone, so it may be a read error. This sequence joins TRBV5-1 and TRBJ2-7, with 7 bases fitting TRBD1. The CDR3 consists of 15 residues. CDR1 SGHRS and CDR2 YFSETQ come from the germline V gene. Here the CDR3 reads CTSSLTGTEAYEQYF. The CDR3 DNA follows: TGCACCAGCAGCTTAACCGGGACAGAAGCTTACGAGCAGTACTTC. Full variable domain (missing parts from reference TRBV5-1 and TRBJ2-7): KAGVTQTPRYLIKTRGQQVTLSCSPISGHRSVSWYQQTPGQGLQFLFEYFSETQRNKGNFPGRFSGRQFSNSRSEMNVSTLELGDSALYLCTSSLTGTEAYEQYFGPGTRLTVT.

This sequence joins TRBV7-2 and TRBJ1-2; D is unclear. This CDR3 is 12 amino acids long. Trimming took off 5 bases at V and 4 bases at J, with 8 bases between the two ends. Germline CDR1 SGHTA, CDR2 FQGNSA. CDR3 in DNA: TGTGCCAGCAGCCGACGGTCCTATGGCTACACCTTC. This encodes CASSRRSYGYTF.

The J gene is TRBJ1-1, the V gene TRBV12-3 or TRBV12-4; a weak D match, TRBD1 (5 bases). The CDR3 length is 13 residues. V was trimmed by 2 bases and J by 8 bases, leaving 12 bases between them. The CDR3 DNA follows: TGTGCCAGCAGTTTATCAGGGCCAGGGGAAGCTTTCTTT. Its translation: CASSLSGPGEAFF.

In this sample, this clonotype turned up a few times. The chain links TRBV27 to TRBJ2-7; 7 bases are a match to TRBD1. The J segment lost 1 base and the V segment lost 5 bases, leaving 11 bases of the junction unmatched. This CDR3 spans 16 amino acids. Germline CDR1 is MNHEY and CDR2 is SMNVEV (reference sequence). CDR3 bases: TGTGCCAGCAGTCTCAGCCCAGGGGGAGCTTCCTACGAGCAGTACTTC. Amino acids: CASSLSPGGASYEQYF.

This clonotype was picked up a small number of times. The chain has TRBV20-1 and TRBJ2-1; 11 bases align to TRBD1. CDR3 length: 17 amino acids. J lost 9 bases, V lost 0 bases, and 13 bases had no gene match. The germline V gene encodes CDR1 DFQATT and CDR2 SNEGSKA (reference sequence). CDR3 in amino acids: CSARDSPRRTGGTEQFF. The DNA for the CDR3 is TGCAGTGCTAGAGATTCTCCCCGTCGGACAGGGGGCACTGAGCAGTTCTTC.

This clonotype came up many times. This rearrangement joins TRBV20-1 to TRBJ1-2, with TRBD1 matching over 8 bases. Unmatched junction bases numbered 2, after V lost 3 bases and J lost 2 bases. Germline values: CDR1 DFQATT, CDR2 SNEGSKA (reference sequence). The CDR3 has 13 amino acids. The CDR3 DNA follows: TGCAGTGCTAGTGGACAGGGAAACTATGGCTACACCTTC. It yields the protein CSASGQGNYGYTF.

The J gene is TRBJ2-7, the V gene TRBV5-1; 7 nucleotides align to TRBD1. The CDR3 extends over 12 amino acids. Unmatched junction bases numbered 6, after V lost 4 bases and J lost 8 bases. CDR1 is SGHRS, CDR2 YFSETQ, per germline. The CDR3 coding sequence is TGCGCCAGCAGCACCGGGGACAGACAGCAGTACTTC. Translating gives CASSTGDRQQYF.